The entry that follows covers one T cell receptor beta chain sequence. The cohort comprised adults aged about 18 to 100 years residing in 20 to 30 US areas. Methods used by the authors: Estimation of nucleated cell counts relied on the amplification of reference gene primers. The method was immunoSEQ multiplex PCR; TCRdb's version includes in-frame clones alone and lacks a portion of them. For V, J and clone size, that table is used; D and trimming come from the DNA. Of 170,000 or so clones detected, about 90% appear once; the ten largest clones hold around 7%. These data come from a study of blood T cell repertoires in COVID-19. About the study: Samples representing acute and convalescent COVID-19 were sourced from the United States, Italy and Spain. Sources were T cells, B-cell-depleted T cells, or PBMCs; the material itself was cDNA or gDNA.

Per germline, CDR1 MGHDK and CDR2 SYGVNS. J lost 2 bases, V lost 4 bases, and 2 bases had no gene match. This CDR3 is built from 15 residues. The clonotype was recovered from a woman between 45 and 60 years old who had recovered from COVID-19. The rearrangement links TRBV25-1 to TRBJ2-5, with 12 nucleotides matching TRBD2. Sequenced input: PBMCs or T cells enriched from blood (not recorded which). CDR3 sequence: CASSGGLAGQETQYF. CDR3 coding DNA: TGTGCCAGCAGTGGCGGACTAGCGGGACAAGAGACCCAGTACTTC.